The subject of this entry is one T cell receptor beta chain. Germline values: CDR1 SNHLY, CDR2 FYNNEI. This CDR3 has 15 amino acids. The V end lost 4 bases, the J end lost 1 base, and 11 bases lay between the germline ends. The protocol was immunoSEQ multiplex PCR, while the TCRdb copy is restricted to in-frame clones and leaves out a portion. Of about 17,000 clones listed, approximately 87% were seen once; the top ten hold around 10%. This record belongs to a study of T cell repertoires in ileal Crohn's disease. Study-wide context: Surgery for a complication: stricturing in about 61%, penetrating in approximately 40%.

Eligibility required adulthood, ileal or ileocolonic Crohn's disease and indicated ileocolonic resection. The chain employs TRBV2 and TRBJ2-1; the D gene is possibly TRBD2 (6 bases). The sequencing input was ileal tissue. The origin of this receptor is an adult with Crohn's disease. CDR3 coding DNA: TGTGCCAGCAGTGTTAATAGCGGTTCCTACAATGAGCAGTTCTTC. Protein product: CASSVNSGSYNEQFF. The full variable domain, rest sourced from reference TRBV2 and TRBJ2-1, is EPEVTQTPSHQVTQMGQEVILRCVPISNHLYFYWYRQILGQKVEFLVSFYNNEISEKSEIFDDQFSVERPDGSNFTLKIRSTKLEDSAMYFCASSVNSGSYNEQFFGPGTRLTVL.